Following are 9 T cell receptor beta chains from one sample sequenced in a study of cytomegalovirus exposure and HLA in healthy donors. PCR primers comprised 60 Vbeta and 13 Jbeta primers. TCRdb keeps only in-frame clones here, not all; method: immunoSEQ multiplex PCR. Among 150,000 to 200,000 clones listed, just over 75% were seen once. The specimen was PBMCs. The receptors here all came from a woman between 40 and 50 years old in good health and CMV-seronegative.

This chain uses TRBV6-5 with TRBJ2-5, with D hard to call. This CDR3 has 11 amino acids. V was trimmed by 9 bases and J by 11 bases, leaving 16 bases between them. Germline CDR1 MNHEY, CDR2 SVGAGI. Here the CDR3 DNA reads TGTGCCAGTGCCTCCTTTGGAGAGCAGTACTTC. It encodes CASASFGEQYF.

V usage is TRBV30 and J usage is TRBJ2-5; 10 bases line up with TRBD1. Germline assignment: CDR1 GTSNPN and CDR2 SVGIG (reference sequence). The CDR3 runs 14 residues. V lost 8 bases and J lost 5; bases outside the gene matches: 11. This CDR3 reads CAGQTGGTSETQYF. In nucleotides, the CDR3 is TGTGCCGGGCAGACAGGGGGCACCTCGGAGACCCAGTACTTC. The complete variable domain, with remaining parts taken from reference TRBV30 and TRBJ2-5, reads SQTIHQWPATLVQPVGSPLSLECTVEGTSNPNLYWYRQAAGRGLQLLFYSVGIGQISSEVPQNLSASRPQDRQFILSSKKLLLSDSGFYLCAGQTGGTSETQYFGPGTRLLVL.

The chain is built from TRBV18 and TRBJ1-5, with D perhaps TRBD1 (6 bases). V was pared by 5 bases and J by 1 base, with 9 bases between. CDR1 and CDR2 from the germline V gene are KGHSH and LQKENI. The CDR3 runs to 14 residues. In nucleotides, the CDR3 is TGTGCCAGCTCAAACGGACAGAGCAATCAGCCCCAGCATTTT. As protein: CASSNGQSNQPQHF.

This clone has more than one count but fewer than ten. The chain carries TRBV9 and TRBJ2-1, with a possible D match to TRBD2 (6 bases). In germline, CDR1 is SGDLS, CDR2 YYNGEE. Between the trimmed V and J ends, which lost 0 bases and 3 bases, there was a span of 10 bases. CDR3 length: 15 amino acids. CDR3 coding DNA: TGTGCCAGCAGCGTAGGGACGGGGGACTACAATGAGCAGTTCTTC. Protein: CASSVGTGDYNEQFF.

The V and J genes are TRBV9 and TRBJ2-6; D is uncertain. Germline assignment: CDR1 SGDLS and CDR2 YYNGEE. Deletions cut 3 bases from V and 2 bases from J, with 6 bases between. The CDR3 length is 14 residues. Here the CDR3 DNA reads TGTGCCAGCAGCGCCCCGGCTGGGGCCAACGTCCTGACTTTC. Translating it yields CASSAPAGANVLTF.

The chain is built from TRBV7-2 and TRBJ1-5; 7 nucleotides match TRBD1. This CDR3 spans 14 amino acids. Germline values: CDR1 SGHTA, CDR2 FQGNSA. Trimming cost V 4 bases and J 4 bases; bases outside gene matches: 4. CDR3 DNA: TGTGCCAGCAGCTCCCGGACAGGTAATCAGCCCCAGCATTTT. Its protein product is CASSSRTGNQPQHF.

V is TRBV5-1 and J is TRBJ2-4; maybe TRBD2 (6 bases). CDR1 is SGHRS, CDR2 YFSETQ, per germline. Trimming removed 6 bases from V and 0 bases from J, with 19 bases in between. The CDR3 loop spans 17 amino acids. CDR3 amino acids: CASTPSGGELAKNIQYF. CDR3 in DNA: TGCGCCAGCACCCCGTCAGGAGGGGAGCTAGCCAAAAACATTCAGTACTTC.

The chain is built from TRBV29-1 and TRBJ2-5; 11 bases match TRBD1. The CDR3 is made up of 15 amino acids. CDR1 and CDR2 from the germline V gene are SQVTM and ANQGSEA. Trimming took 4 bases from V and 1 from J; bases not matched to a gene: 5. The CDR3, as DNA: TGCAGCGTTGTTAGGGGACAGGGGGTCCAAGAGACCCAGTACTTC. Protein: CSVVRGQGVQETQYF.

This clone was picked up a small number of times. The chain employs TRBV28 and TRBJ2-7, with TRBD1 as a possible D gene (6 bases). Germline V gives CDR1 MDHEN, CDR2 SYDVKM. Trimming removed 7 bases at V and 0 bases at J, with 13 bases between. The CDR3 consists of 14 residues. This chain's CDR3 is CASIGTLSSYEQYF. As DNA, the CDR3 is TGTGCCAGCATCGGGACATTAAGCTCCTACGAGCAGTACTTC.